One and the same sample provided the 31 T cell receptor beta chains below, sequenced in a study of CD8 T cells in Susac syndrome. Reverse transcription of about 0.45 to 1 ug RNA was carried out with random hexamers. TCRdb reanalysed the immunoSEQ multiplex PCR reads using MiXCR and keeps one entry per CDR3 protein. The data contain about 140,000 distinct CDR3 sequences, 94% of them seen just once; the ten biggest clones take up about 0.26%. Sequencing used CD8+ T cells from PBMCs. These receptors originate from a human donor in good health.

The CDR3 loop reads CASSLVAGDEQFF. The CDR3 region has the DNA TGTGCCAGCAGCTTAGTTGCGGGGGATGAGCAGTTCTTC. The chain recombines TRBV11-2 with TRBJ2-1; 7 bases line up with TRBD2. CDR1 is SGHAT, CDR2 FQNNGV, per germline. V lost 1 base and J lost 8; bases outside the gene matches: 2. The CDR3 runs to 13 residues. The full variable domain, rest sourced from reference TRBV11-2 and TRBJ2-1, is EAGVAQSPRYKIIEKRQSVAFWCNPISGHATLYWYQQILGQGPKLLIQFQNNGVVDDSQLPKDRFSAERLKGVDSTLKIQPAKLEDSAVYLCASSLVAGDEQFFGPGTRLTVL.

The V and J genes are TRBV15 and TRBJ2-7; no reliable D call. Per the germline V gene, CDR1 is LNHNV and CDR2 is YYDKDF (reference sequence). This CDR3 is 14 amino acids long. Between the trimmed V and J ends, which lost 0 bases and 1 base, there was a span of 7 bases. The CDR3 region is CATSRDQESYEQYF. The CDR3 bases are TGTGCCACCAGCAGAGATCAAGAATCCTACGAGCAGTACTTC.

This sequence joins TRBV7-2 and TRBJ2-5; TRBD2 agrees at 9 bases. V lost 2 bases, J lost 4 bases, and 5 bases stayed unmatched. This CDR3 is built from 15 residues. The germline V gene encodes CDR1 SGHTA and CDR2 FQGNSA. The CDR3 reads CASSLMLAGPETQYF. The CDR3, as DNA: TGTGCCAGCAGCTTAATGCTAGCGGGACCAGAGACCCAGTACTTC. Full variable domain (missing parts from reference TRBV7-2 and TRBJ2-5): GAGVSQSPSNKVTEKGKDVELRCDPISGHTALYWYRQSLGQGLEFLIYFQGNSAPDKSGLPSDRFSAERTGGSVSTLTIQRTQQEDSAVYLCASSLMLAGPETQYFGPGTRLLVL.

The V call is TRBV27, the J call TRBJ2-7, with 8 bases identical to TRBD1. The junction had 3 bases not matched to a gene; V was cut back by 5 bases and J by 3 bases. Germline lookup yields CDR1 MNHEY and CDR2 SMNVEV (reference sequence). There are 13 residues in the CDR3. As DNA, the CDR3 is TGTGCCAGCAGTCTAACAGGGGGCTACGAGCAGTACTTC. This gives the protein CASSLTGGYEQYF.

The rearrangement uses TRBV28 and TRBJ2-3; D perhaps matches TRBD1 (6 bases). The CDR3 length is 12 residues. From germline, CDR1 is MDHEN and CDR2 SYDVKM. Trimming removed 5 bases at V and 9 bases at J, with 12 bases between. Here the CDR3 reads CASSPRGATQYF. The CDR3 DNA reads TGTGCCAGCAGTCCCAGGGGTGCAACGCAGTATTTT.

The J gene is TRBJ2-1, the V gene TRBV12-3 or TRBV12-4; D ambiguous. CDR3 length: 13 amino acids. V was cut by 3 bases and J by 7 bases, with 10 bases left in between. CDR3 protein: CASSFNIGNEQFF. The CDR3 DNA is TGTGCCAGCAGTTTTAACATTGGAAATGAGCAGTTCTTC.

V gene TRBV12-3 or TRBV12-4 combines with J gene TRBJ2-7; 7 positions match TRBD2. V shed 3 bases and J 5 bases; nucleotides not matched to a gene: 10. The CDR3 consists of 15 residues. DNA of the CDR3: TGTGCCAGCAGTTTCGCGTCTAGCGGTAGGAACGAGCAGTACTTC. Translation: CASSFASSGRNEQYF.

The CDR3 nucleotides read TGTGCCAGCAGCCCAGGGGGCATCGGGGCTTTCTTT. Translating gives CASSPGGIGAFF. This chain uses TRBV12-3 or TRBV12-4 with TRBJ1-1; 8 nucleotides match TRBD1. The V and J ends lost 6 bases and 11 bases, in that order; junction bases with no gene match: 8. This CDR3 comprises 12 residues.

This chain links TRBV9 with TRBJ2-1; D might be TRBD1 or TRBD2, each matching 5 bases. CDR1 and CDR2 from the germline V gene are SGDLS and YYNGEE. The CDR3 extends over 15 amino acids. V lost 3 bases to trimming and J lost 7 bases, with 17 bases between them. The CDR3 nucleotides read TGTGCCAGCAGCGCATCAGGGCTAGCAGGTAATGAGCAGTTCTTC. Translation: CASSASGLAGNEQFF.

The CDR3 sequence: CSARGPGQGRSQPQHF. CDR3 DNA sequence: TGCAGTGCTAGAGGTCCGGGACAGGGGCGTAGTCAGCCCCAGCATTTT. The chain joins TRBV20-1 to TRBJ1-5, with 10 nucleotides matching TRBD1. This CDR3 spans 16 amino acids. Trimming cost V 1 base and J 6 bases; bases outside gene matches: 9. Germline V gives CDR1 DFQATT, CDR2 SNEGSKA (reference sequence).

V is TRBV20-1 and J is TRBJ2-7, with D perhaps being TRBD1 or TRBD2 (5 bases each). The V and J ends lost 4 bases and 5 bases respectively, with 18 bases between them. This CDR3 is 14 amino acids long. CDR1 is DFQATT, CDR2 SNEGSKA, per germline (reference sequence). This CDR3 is CSAIPLGRGDEQYF. The CDR3 DNA follows: TGCAGTGCTATTCCCCTAGGAAGAGGGGACGAGCAGTACTTC.

The chain combines TRBV27 with TRBJ1-5; 7 bases agree with TRBD1. CDR1 and CDR2 (germline): MNHEY, SMNVEV (reference sequence). The CDR3 length is 16 residues. J was trimmed by 5 bases and V by 4 bases; bases with no gene match: 11. CDR3 nucleotides: TGTGCCAGCAGTTCTAGACAGGGAAGGGAAGATCAGCCCCAGCATTTT. It is translated as CASSSRQGREDQPQHF.

The chain employs TRBV7-3 and TRBJ2-1, with a weak D call TRBD2 (6 bases). The germline V and J ends were trimmed by 2 bases and 7 bases, with 12 bases remaining between them. The CDR3 covers 14 residues. CDR1 and CDR2 (germline): SGHTA, FQGTGA. The CDR3 nucleotides are TGTGCCAGCAGCTTAGTGGGAGGATCGAATGAGCAGTTCTTC. It specifies CASSLVGGSNEQFF.

This clonotype showed up just a few times. This chain connects TRBV12-3 or TRBV12-4 to TRBJ2-7; D is ambiguous. V was trimmed by 5 bases and J by 1 base, leaving 6 bases between them. The CDR3 contains 12 residues. As DNA, the CDR3 is TGTGCCAGCAGTCACGATTCCTACGAGCAGTACTTC. It translates to CASSHDSYEQYF.

The chain uses TRBV16 and TRBJ1-4, with a tentative D call TRBD1 (6 bases). Trimming left V 4 bases short and J 6 bases short, with 15 bases between. The CDR3 is 15 amino acids. Germline V lookup: CDR1 KGHSY, CDR2 FQNENV. The CDR3 here is CASSPRGRGDEKLFF. Here the CDR3 DNA reads TGTGCCAGCAGCCCCCGGGGCAGGGGCGATGAAAAACTGTTTTTT.

V gene TRBV6-2 or TRBV6-3 combines with J gene TRBJ2-5; D may be TRBD1 or TRBD2 (5 bases each). CDR1 is MNHEY, CDR2 SVGEGT, per germline. This CDR3 region has 15 residues. Trimming removed 6 bases from V and 4 bases from J, with 18 bases in between. CDR3 amino acids: CASRLGTPTRETQYF. Written as DNA, the CDR3 is TGTGCCAGCAGACTCGGGACCCCAACGCGAGAGACCCAGTACTTC.

The rearrangement uses TRBV13 and TRBJ2-1; the match to TRBD2 covers 12 bases. The CDR3 extends over 15 amino acids. The V gene end was trimmed by 2 bases and the J gene end by 8 bases; junction bases not matched to a gene: 4. Germline CDR1 is PRHDT and CDR2 is FYEKMQ (reference sequence). The chain's CDR3 is CASSLRLAGVDEQFF. CDR3 DNA sequence: TGTGCCAGCAGCTTAAGACTAGCGGGAGTGGATGAGCAGTTCTTC.

The V and J genes are TRBV4-3 and TRBJ2-1, with TRBD2 matching 8 bases. CDR1 is LGHNA, CDR2 YSLEER, per germline. The CDR3 has 15 residues. J was trimmed by 7 bases and V by 3 bases; bases with no gene match: 8. The DNA for the CDR3 is TGCGCCAGCAGCCAGGCGACTAGCGCTGGGAATGAGCAGTTCTTC. It translates to CASSQATSAGNEQFF.

The rearrangement links TRBV20-1 to TRBJ2-7; 9 bases are a match to TRBD2. Unmatched junction bases numbered 9, after V lost 6 bases and J lost 0 bases. Germline V gives CDR1 DFQATT, CDR2 SNEGSKA (reference sequence). The CDR3 extends over 15 amino acids. The DNA of the CDR3 is TGCAGTGCCGGCCCTAGCGGGGTTAGCTCCTACGAGCAGTACTTC. The encoded protein is CSAGPSGVSSYEQYF.

The V and J genes are TRBV27 and TRBJ2-2; no clear D. V dropped 3 bases and J dropped 9 bases, with 8 bases sitting between them. Germline CDR1 and CDR2: MNHEY and SMNVEV (reference sequence). This CDR3 comprises 12 residues. CDR3 region: CASSFLGRELFF. CDR3 DNA sequence: TGTGCCAGCAGTTTTCTGGGAAGGGAGCTGTTTTTT.

This chain uses TRBV27 with TRBJ2-7; the D gene is possibly TRBD1 (5 bases). CDR1 MNHEY and CDR2 SMNVEV come from the germline V gene (reference sequence). The CDR3 is 15 amino acids. V lost 5 bases to trimming and J lost 0 bases, with 14 bases between them. For the CDR3, the DNA is TGTGCCAGCAGTACCGCCCGACAGAGCTCCTACGAGCAGTACTTC. This codes for CASSTARQSSYEQYF.

V is TRBV7-9 and J is TRBJ1-1; the D gene is possibly TRBD1 (5 bases). The CDR3 spans 15 residues. From germline, CDR1 is SEHNR and CDR2 FQNEAQ (reference sequence). V was clipped by 5 bases and J by 4 bases, with 17 bases between them. Here the CDR3 reads CASSPPGAGSTEAFF. The CDR3 coding sequence is TGTGCCAGCAGCCCCCCTGGGGCAGGGTCCACTGAAGCTTTCTTT.

V and J are TRBV28 and TRBJ2-7; D gene unclear. The germline V gene encodes CDR1 MDHEN and CDR2 SYDVKM. This CDR3 spans 12 amino acids. Trimming stripped 1 base from V and 2 bases from J, with 3 bases between. The DNA for the CDR3 is TGTGCCAGCAGTTTATTCACCTACGAGCAGTACTTC. Its protein is CASSLFTYEQYF.

The chain employs TRBV27 and TRBJ2-7, with 8 bases matching TRBD1. This CDR3 contains 15 residues. Germline V gene data show CDR1 as MNHEY and CDR2 as SMNVEV (reference sequence). Trimming took 7 bases from V and 5 from J; bases not matched to a gene: 13. CDR3 protein: CASTVGGQGANEQYF. The CDR3 nucleotides read TGTGCCAGCACCGTTGGAGGGCAGGGGGCGAACGAGCAGTACTTC.

This clonotype was seen only once. The CDR3 nucleotides read TGTGCCAGCAGTTACCCAGGCTTGGGGGAGCAGTACTTC. Encoded protein: CASSYPGLGEQYF. The chain carries TRBV6-5 and TRBJ2-7; D uncertain. Trimming stripped 2 bases from V and 7 bases from J, with 12 bases between. CDR1 and CDR2 (germline): MNHEY, SVGAGI. The CDR3 consists of 13 residues.

Here the CDR3 DNA reads TGTGCCAGCAAGCAGGGGTTCGCTGAAGCTTTCTTT. This translates into CASKQGFAEAFF. The genes are TRBV2 and TRBJ1-1; D possibly corresponds to TRBD1 (6 bases). There are 12 residues in the CDR3. Trimming took off 7 bases at V and 6 bases at J, with 12 bases between the two ends. Per the germline V gene, CDR1 is SNHLY and CDR2 is FYNNEI.

The chain links TRBV27 to TRBJ2-1, with TRBD2 matching 11 bases. Germline V lookup: CDR1 MNHEY, CDR2 SMNVEV (reference sequence). Trimming cost V 7 bases and J 3 bases; bases outside gene matches: 5. The CDR3 is 15 residues long. As DNA, the CDR3 is TGTGCCAGCACGTCCGGGACTAGCGGCTACAATGAGCAGTTCTTC. Its translation: CASTSGTSGYNEQFF.

This clonotype was observed once. CDR3 in amino acids: CASSPGLQGHGYTF. Here the CDR3 DNA reads TGTGCCAGCAGCCCCGGTTTACAAGGGCATGGCTACACCTTC. The chain links TRBV13 to TRBJ1-2; D not certain. The CDR3 length is 14 residues. Germline CDR1 PRHDT, CDR2 FYEKMQ (reference sequence). The ends were cut back, 5 bases at V and 6 bases at J, with 16 bases in the middle.

V usage is TRBV6-5 and J usage is TRBJ2-3; 8 bases align to TRBD1. V trimming: 6 bases; J trimming: 3 bases; junction bases outside the gene matches: 8. This CDR3 is 15 amino acids long. Looked up from germline, CDR1 is MNHEY and CDR2 is SVGAGI. CDR3 loop: CASSQDRVDTDTQYF. The CDR3 DNA is TGTGCCAGCAGCCAGGACAGGGTGGATACAGATACGCAGTATTTT.

This rearrangement joins TRBV29-1 to TRBJ1-2; the D is unclear. Germline V gene sequence: CDR1 SQVTM, CDR2 ANQGSEA. Trimming took 3 bases from V and 1 from J, leaving 9 bases between them. The CDR3 loop spans 13 amino acids. For the CDR3, the DNA is TGCAGCGTTGAGACTCCCGATAACTATGGCTACACCTTC. This translates into CSVETPDNYGYTF.

The chain combines TRBV7-8 with TRBJ1-5; no clear D. V was shortened by 1 base and J by 3 bases, with 13 bases between the two germline ends. Germline assignment: CDR1 SGHVS and CDR2 FQNEAQ. CDR3 length: 16 amino acids. CDR3 nucleotides: TGTGCCAGCAGCTTAGAGGGCCCGATAATCAATCAGCCCCAGCATTTT. This codes for CASSLEGPIINQPQHF.